What follows is one T cell receptor beta chain and its context. Under the authors' procedure: Reference gene primer amplification gave estimated nucleated cell counts. The data were produced by immunoSEQ multiplex PCR, yet TCRdb's version contains in-frame clones alone and is incomplete. The DNA was the basis for D and trimming; V, J and clone size are from that table. The sample contains approximately 200,000 clones, around nine tenths of which appear only once. Germline V CDR1 and CDR2: SQVTM, ANQGSEA. This CDR3 region has 13 residues. Deletions cut 0 bases from V and 10 bases from J, with 13 bases between. The entry originates in a study of blood T cell repertoires in COVID-19. Turning to the study itself: COVID-19 samples, acute and convalescent, were from the United States, Italy and Spain. T cells, B-cell-depleted T cells, or PBMCs provided the cDNA or gDNA that served as material.

Sequencing was performed on peripheral blood. This TCR was sampled from a man in his 60s who had recovered from COVID-19. This chain uses TRBV29-1 with TRBJ2-1; possibly TRBD1 for D (6 bases). For the CDR3, the DNA is TGCAGCGTTGAAGAAGGGACACCCGGGGAGCAGTTCTTC. It codes for CSVEEGTPGEQFF.